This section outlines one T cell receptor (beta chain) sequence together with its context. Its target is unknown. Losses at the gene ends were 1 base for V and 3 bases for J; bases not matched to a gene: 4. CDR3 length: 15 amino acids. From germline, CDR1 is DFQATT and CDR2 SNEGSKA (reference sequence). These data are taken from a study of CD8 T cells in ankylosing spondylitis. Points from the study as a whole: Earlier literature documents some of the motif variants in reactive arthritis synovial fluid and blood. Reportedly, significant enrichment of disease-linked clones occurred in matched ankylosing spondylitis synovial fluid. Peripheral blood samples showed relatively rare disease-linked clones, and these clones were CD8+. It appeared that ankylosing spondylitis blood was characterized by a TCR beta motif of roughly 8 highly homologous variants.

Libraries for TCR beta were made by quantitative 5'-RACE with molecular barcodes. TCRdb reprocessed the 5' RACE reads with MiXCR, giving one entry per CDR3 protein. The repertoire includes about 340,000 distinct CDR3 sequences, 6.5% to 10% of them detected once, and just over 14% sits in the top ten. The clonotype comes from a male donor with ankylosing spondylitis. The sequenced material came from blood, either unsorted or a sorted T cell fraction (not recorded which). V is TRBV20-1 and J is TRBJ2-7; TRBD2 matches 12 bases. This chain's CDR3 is CSARVPTSGSYEQYF. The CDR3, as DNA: TGCAGTGCTAGAGTCCCGACTAGCGGGAGCTACGAGCAGTACTTC.